The rows below give T cell receptor beta chains drawn from one sample of a study of cytomegalovirus exposure and HLA in healthy donors. Profiling relied on immunoSEQ multiplex PCR, and the TCRdb table lists in-frame clones only, not all of them. Of 95,000 to 150,000 clones listed, roughly 80% are singletons. The specimen sequenced was PBMCs. The receptors derive from a man aged 50 to 59 in good health and CMV-seronegative. CDR3s leave out the opening cysteine and the closing phenylalanine or tryptophan. D genes are given only for firm matches.

TRBJ1-1,TRBV2,TRBD1,ARRQGLDTEAF
TRBJ2-3,TRBV9,.,ASSGYWASTDTQY
TRBJ1-2,TRBV7-9,.,ASSPPGGQNYGYT
TRBJ2-4,TRBV4-1,.,ASSLGPRLATGAKNIQY
TRBJ1-2,TRBV9,.,ASSLSEYRYGYT
TRBJ2-3,TRBV7-2,.,ASSLNGEDTDTQY
TRBJ2-4,TRBV30,.,AWSVQASQNIQY
TRBJ1-1,TRBV28,.,ASSLQGMNTEAF
TRBJ2-7,TRBV6-5,TRBD2,ASSNLGLAGDEQY
TRBJ2-5,TRBV14,TRBD1,ASSQGATGFETQY
TRBJ1-1,TRBV27,.,ASSLTPGTSHPRNTEAF
TRBJ2-5,TRBV20-1,.,SASKKETQY
TRBJ1-1,TRBV19,TRBD1,ASSMAGTGFTEAF
TRBJ1-5,TRBV30,.,AWTPRGGGIQPQH
TRBJ2-3,TRBV11-2,.,ASQEPLRTDTQY
TRBJ2-5,TRBV18,.,ASSPTTLQETQY
TRBJ1-1,TRBV7-2,.,ASSVAGGGQNTEAF
TRBJ1-1,TRBV5-1,TRBD1,ASSSPQFTGGTEAF